Listed here are 10 T cell receptor beta chains from one sample, sequenced in a study of cytomegalovirus exposure and HLA in healthy donors. Primers: 60 Vbeta forward and 13 Jbeta reverse. Profiled with immunoSEQ multiplex PCR; TCRdb holds only in-frame clones, not every one. The data contain roughly 100,000 clones, approximately 82% of them singletons. Sequenced material: PBMCs. These receptors came from a man in his forties in good health and CMV-seropositive.

The V call is TRBV7-2, the J call TRBJ1-2; D remains unclear. The CDR3 length is 13 residues. The germline gives CDR1 SGHTA, CDR2 FQGNSA. Trimming took 5 bases from V and 5 from J, leaving 12 bases between them. CDR3 nucleotide sequence: TGTGCCAGCAGCCCCCCAGATGTTTATGGCTACACCTTC. It specifies CASSPPDVYGYTF.

The chain couples TRBV20-1 to TRBJ1-1; D remains ambiguous. The V gene lost 3 bases and the J gene lost 12 bases, with 11 bases spanning the gap. Germline CDR1 reads DFQATT; CDR2 reads SNEGSKA (reference sequence). This CDR3 has 10 amino acids. The CDR3 nucleotides are TGCAGTGCTAGGAAAGCGTTAACTTTCTTT. Its translation is CSARKALTFF.

This chain links TRBV2 with TRBJ1-6, with 9 bases that match TRBD1. V was clipped by 4 bases and J by 4 bases; unmatched bases: 2. This CDR3 comprises 15 residues. Germline values: CDR1 SNHLY, CDR2 FYNNEI. The CDR3 loop is CASSGGQGYNSPLHF. For the CDR3, the DNA is TGTGCCAGCAGTGGTGGACAGGGGTATAATTCACCCCTCCACTTT.

This chain connects TRBV19 to TRBJ2-1; 16 positions match TRBD2. The V segment lost 5 bases and the J segment 10 bases; nucleotides outside the gene matches: 5. The CDR3 is 15 amino acids. Per the germline V gene, CDR1 is LNHDA and CDR2 is SQIVND (reference sequence). The CDR3 DNA follows: TGTGCCAGTAGTCCAGCGGGACTAGCGGGAGGGGAGCAGTTCTTC. Translated: CASSPAGLAGGEQFF.

The CDR3, as DNA: TGTGCCTGGAGCTTAGGGACAAATGAAGCTTTCTTT. Translating it yields CAWSLGTNEAFF. The gene calls are TRBV30 and TRBJ1-1, with D tentatively TRBD1 (6 bases). V was trimmed by 3 bases and J by 7 bases, leaving 12 bases between them. Germline values: CDR1 GTSNPN, CDR2 SVGIG (reference sequence). This CDR3 region has 12 residues.

In this sample, this clone turned up once. The chain is built from TRBV7-6 and TRBJ1-5, with 8 bases identical to TRBD1. The CDR3 loop spans 15 amino acids. J gave up 7 bases and V 3 bases, and 8 bases lay outside the gene matches. CDR1 is SGHVS, CDR2 FNYEAQ, per germline. Here the CDR3 reads CASSFGQGGGQPQHF. The DNA of the CDR3 is TGTGCCAGCAGCTTTGGACAGGGAGGCGGGCAGCCCCAGCATTTT. Full variable domain (missing parts from reference TRBV7-6 and TRBJ1-5): GAGVSQSPRYKVTKRGQDVALRCDPISGHVSLYWYRQALGQGPEFLTYFNYEAQQDKSGLPNDRFSAERPEGSISTLTIQRTEQRDSAMYRCASSFGQGGGQPQHFGDGTRLSIL.

This clone has a single count. This chain connects TRBV29-1 to TRBJ2-7; TRBD1 aligns across 7 bases. The V and J ends lost 4 bases and 3 bases, in that order; junction bases with no gene match: 3. CDR1 and CDR2 from the germline V gene are SQVTM and ANQGSEA. This CDR3 has 12 residues. The CDR3 protein is CSVARGLYEQYF. In nucleotides, the CDR3 is TGCAGCGTTGCTAGGGGGCTCTACGAGCAGTACTTC.

CDR3 nucleotides: TGTGCCAGCAGTTCCCTGGGCGGGAGCACAGATACGCAGTATTTT. It is translated as CASSSLGGSTDTQYF. V usage is TRBV27 and J usage is TRBJ2-3; TRBD2 is a possible D gene (5 bases). CDR3 length equals 15 residues. Germline CDR1 is MNHEY and CDR2 is SMNVEV (reference sequence). Between the trimmed V and J ends, which lost 4 bases and 0 bases, there was a span of 11 bases.

This clone was picked up a small number of times. This sequence joins TRBV7-9 and TRBJ2-3; the match to TRBD1 covers 8 bases. CDR1 is SEHNR, CDR2 FQNEAQ, per germline (reference sequence). V dropped 2 bases and J dropped 3; count of bases not matched to a gene: 10. This CDR3 comprises 17 residues. CDR3 loop: CASSLFSRTGLTDTQYF. CDR3 nucleotides: TGTGCCAGCAGCTTATTTTCTCGGACAGGGCTAACAGATACGCAGTATTTT.

The chain links TRBV10-1 to TRBJ2-3; 7 bases agree with TRBD2. After removal of 5 bases from V and 3 bases from J, the junction contained 17 bases not matched to a gene. This CDR3 has 18 residues. Germline assignment: CDR1 WNHNN and CDR2 SYGVQD (reference sequence). The CDR3 region has the DNA TGCGCCAGCAGTTTTTTGGCTGGCGGGAGTTATATAACAGATACGCAGTATTTT. This sequence encodes CASSFLAGGSYITDTQYF.